This TCR beta chain appears in the sequencing data of a study of T-cell reconstitution after alpha-beta-depleted transplantation in children. Between the trimmed V and J ends, which lost 1 base and 1 base, there was a span of 4 bases. The CDR3 extends over 13 amino acids. Germline V gene lookup returns CDR1 SEHNR and CDR2 FQNEAQ (reference sequence). A TCRbeta library incorporating unique molecular identifiers was prepared. TCRdb passed the PCR reads through MiXCR, listing each CDR3 protein once. The sample has fewer than 700,000 distinct CDR3 sequences, 10% to 15% seen once; the top ten hold about 2.2%. The sample holds many counts of this clonotype.

The rearrangement uses TRBV7-9 and TRBJ1-1, with D uncertain. The clonotype comes from a male patient between 10 and 17 years old who had a stem cell transplant for acute myeloid leukemia, so the T cells may come from the graft donor. Source: PBMCs, mostly from graft donor cells, taken 360 days after TCRalphabeta/CD19-depleted stem cell transplant. DNA of the CDR3: TGTGCCAGCAGCTTAGATTCGAACACTGAAGCTTTCTTT. As protein: CASSLDSNTEAFF.